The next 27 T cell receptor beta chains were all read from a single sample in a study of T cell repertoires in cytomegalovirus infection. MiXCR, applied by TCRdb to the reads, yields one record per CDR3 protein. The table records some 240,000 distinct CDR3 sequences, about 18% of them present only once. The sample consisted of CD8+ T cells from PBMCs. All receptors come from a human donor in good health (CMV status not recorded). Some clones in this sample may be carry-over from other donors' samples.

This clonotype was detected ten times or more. CDR3 DNA: TGTGCCAGCAGCCACGAGGGCAATGAGCAGTTCTTC. It is translated as CASSHEGNEQFF. The chain couples TRBV7-6 to TRBJ2-1; perhaps TRBD2 as D (5 bases). The germline gives CDR1 SGHVS, CDR2 FNYEAQ. The CDR3 covers 12 residues. V shed 5 bases and J shed 6 bases, with 8 bases lying between them. The variable domain in full, completed from reference TRBV7-6 and TRBJ2-1, reads GAGVSQSPRYKVTKRGQDVALRCDPISGHVSLYWYRQALGQGPEFLTYFNYEAQQDKSGLPNDRFSAERPEGSISTLTIQRTEQRDSAMYRCASSHEGNEQFFGPGTRLTVL.

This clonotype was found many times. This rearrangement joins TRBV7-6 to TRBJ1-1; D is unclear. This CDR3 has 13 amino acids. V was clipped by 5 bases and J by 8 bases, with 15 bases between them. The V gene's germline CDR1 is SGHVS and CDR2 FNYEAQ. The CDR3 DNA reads TGTGCCAGCAGCCCAGGCGGGTTACGGGAAGCTTTCTTT. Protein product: CASSPGGLREAFF.

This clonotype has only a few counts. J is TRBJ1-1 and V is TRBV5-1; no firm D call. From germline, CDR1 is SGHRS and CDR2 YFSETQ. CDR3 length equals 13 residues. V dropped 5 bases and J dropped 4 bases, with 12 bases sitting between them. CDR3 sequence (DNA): TGCGCCAGCAGTTCCGCCGTACCCACTGAAGCTTTCTTT. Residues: CASSSAVPTEAFF.

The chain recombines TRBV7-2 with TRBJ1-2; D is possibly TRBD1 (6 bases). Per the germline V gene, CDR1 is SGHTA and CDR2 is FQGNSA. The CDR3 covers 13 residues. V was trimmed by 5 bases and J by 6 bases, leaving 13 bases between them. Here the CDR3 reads CASSPDSFDGYTF. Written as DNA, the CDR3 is TGTGCCAGCAGCCCGGACAGTTTTGATGGCTACACCTTC.

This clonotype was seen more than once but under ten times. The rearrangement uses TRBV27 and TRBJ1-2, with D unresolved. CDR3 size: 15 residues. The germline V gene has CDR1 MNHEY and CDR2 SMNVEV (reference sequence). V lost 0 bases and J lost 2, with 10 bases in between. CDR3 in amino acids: CASSLSLQANYGYTF. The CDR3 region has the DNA TGTGCCAGCAGTTTATCGCTCCAGGCCAACTATGGCTACACCTTC.

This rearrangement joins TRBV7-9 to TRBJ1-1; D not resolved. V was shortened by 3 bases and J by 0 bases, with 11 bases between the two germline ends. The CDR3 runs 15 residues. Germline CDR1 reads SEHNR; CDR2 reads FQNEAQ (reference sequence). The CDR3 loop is CASSFPTVMNTEAFF. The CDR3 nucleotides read TGTGCCAGCAGCTTCCCAACAGTTATGAACACTGAAGCTTTCTTT.

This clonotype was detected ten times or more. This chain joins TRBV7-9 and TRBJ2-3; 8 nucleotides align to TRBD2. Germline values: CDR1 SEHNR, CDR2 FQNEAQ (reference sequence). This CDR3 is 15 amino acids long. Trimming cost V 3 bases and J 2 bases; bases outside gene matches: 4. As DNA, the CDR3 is TGTGCCAGCAGCTTCGTCGGGAGGGACACAGATACGCAGTATTTT. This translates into CASSFVGRDTDTQYF.

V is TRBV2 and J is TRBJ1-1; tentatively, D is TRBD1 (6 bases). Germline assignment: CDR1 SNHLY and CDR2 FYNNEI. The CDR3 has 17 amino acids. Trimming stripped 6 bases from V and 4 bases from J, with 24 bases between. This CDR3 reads CASSEQGFWGLGTEAFF. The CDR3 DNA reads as TGTGCCAGCAGCGAACAGGGTTTTTGGGGGCTTGGCACTGAAGCTTTCTTT.

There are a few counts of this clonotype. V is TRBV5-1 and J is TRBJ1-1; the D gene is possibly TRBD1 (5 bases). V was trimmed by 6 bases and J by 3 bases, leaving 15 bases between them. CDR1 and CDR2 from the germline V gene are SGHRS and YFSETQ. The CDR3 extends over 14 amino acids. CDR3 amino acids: CASNSEGVDTEAFF. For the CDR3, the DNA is TGCGCCAGCAACTCTGAAGGGGTGGACACTGAAGCTTTCTTT.

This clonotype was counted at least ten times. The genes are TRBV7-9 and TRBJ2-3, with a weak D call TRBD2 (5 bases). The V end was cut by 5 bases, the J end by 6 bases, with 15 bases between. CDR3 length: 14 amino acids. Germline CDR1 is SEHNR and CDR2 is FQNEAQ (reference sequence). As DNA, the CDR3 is TGTGCCAGCAGCCGCGTGAGGGCAGGCGATACGCAGTATTTT. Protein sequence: CASSRVRAGDTQYF.

CDR3 sequence reads: CASSRGTTRGQYF. CDR3 nucleotides: TGTGCCAGCAGTAGGGGGACAACCCGCGGCCAGTACTTC. The chain is built from TRBV6-1 and TRBJ2-5, with D perhaps TRBD1 (6 bases). This CDR3 comprises 13 residues. V was pared by 5 bases and J by 10 bases, with 17 bases between. Per the germline V gene, CDR1 is MNHNS and CDR2 is SASEGT.

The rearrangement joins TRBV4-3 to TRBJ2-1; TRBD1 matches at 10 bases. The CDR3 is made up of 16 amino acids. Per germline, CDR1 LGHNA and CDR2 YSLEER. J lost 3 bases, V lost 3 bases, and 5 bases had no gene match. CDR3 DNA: TGCGCCAGCAGCCAGGACAGGGGGTTGATCTACAATGAGCAGTTCTTC. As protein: CASSQDRGLIYNEQFF.

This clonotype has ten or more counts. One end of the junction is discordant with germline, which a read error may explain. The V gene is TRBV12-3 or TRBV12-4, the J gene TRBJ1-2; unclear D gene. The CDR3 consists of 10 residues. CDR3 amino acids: CASGSAQGPF. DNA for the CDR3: TGTGCCAGCGGTTCAGCTCAAGGACCCTTC.

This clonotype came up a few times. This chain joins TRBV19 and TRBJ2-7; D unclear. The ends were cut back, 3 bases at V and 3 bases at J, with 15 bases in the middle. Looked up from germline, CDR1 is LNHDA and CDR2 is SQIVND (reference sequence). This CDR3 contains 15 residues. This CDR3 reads CASSMTGAVFYEQYF. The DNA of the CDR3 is TGTGCCAGTAGTATGACGGGCGCGGTTTTCTACGAGCAGTACTTC.

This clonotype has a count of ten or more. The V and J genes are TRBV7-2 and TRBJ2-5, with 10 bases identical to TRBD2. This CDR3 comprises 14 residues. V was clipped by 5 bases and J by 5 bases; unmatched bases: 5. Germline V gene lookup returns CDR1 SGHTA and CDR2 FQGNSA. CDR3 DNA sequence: TGTGCCAGCAGCCAAAGCGGGGGGGCTGAGACCCAGTACTTC. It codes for CASSQSGGAETQYF. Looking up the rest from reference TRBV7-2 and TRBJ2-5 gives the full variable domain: GAGVSQSPSNKVTEKGKDVELRCDPISGHTALYWYRQSLGQGLEFLIYFQGNSAPDKSGLPSDRFSAERTGGSVSTLTIQRTQQEDSAVYLCASSQSGGAETQYFGPGTRLLVL.

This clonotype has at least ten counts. CDR3 coding DNA: TGTGCCAGCAGTTTCCCCTCCACCTTGGGAGCGGGGGGTCCTAGCACAGATACGCAGTATTTT. Residues: CASSFPSTLGAGGPSTDTQYF. The chain uses TRBV28 and TRBJ2-3; 9 bases align to TRBD2. CDR1 and CDR2 from the germline V gene are MDHEN and SYDVKM. The CDR3 sequence is 21 residues long. Trimming removed 3 bases from V and 0 bases from J; junction bases left unmatched: 19.

The CDR3 loop reads CASSGPGQGYEQYF. The DNA for the CDR3 is TGTGCCAGCAGTGGCCCGGGACAGGGGTACGAGCAGTACTTC. The rearrangement uses TRBV6-5 and TRBJ2-7, with TRBD1 identical over 10 bases. The CDR3 is 14 amino acids. The germline V gene encodes CDR1 MNHEY and CDR2 SVGAGI. V lost 5 bases, J lost 4 bases, and 5 bases stayed unmatched.

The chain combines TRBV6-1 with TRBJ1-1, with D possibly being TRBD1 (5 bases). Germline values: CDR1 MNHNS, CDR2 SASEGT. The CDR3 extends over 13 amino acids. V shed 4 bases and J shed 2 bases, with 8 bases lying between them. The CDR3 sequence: CASSGTINTEAFF. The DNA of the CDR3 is TGTGCCAGCAGTGGGACAATTAACACTGAAGCTTTCTTT.

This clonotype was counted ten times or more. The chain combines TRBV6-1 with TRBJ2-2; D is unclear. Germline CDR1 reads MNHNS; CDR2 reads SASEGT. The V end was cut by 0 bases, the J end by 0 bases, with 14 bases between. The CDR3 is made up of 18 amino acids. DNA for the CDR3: TGTGCCAGCAGTGAAGCTGCCCTTTTCTCAACGAACACCGGGGAGCTGTTTTTT. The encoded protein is CASSEAALFSTNTGELFF.

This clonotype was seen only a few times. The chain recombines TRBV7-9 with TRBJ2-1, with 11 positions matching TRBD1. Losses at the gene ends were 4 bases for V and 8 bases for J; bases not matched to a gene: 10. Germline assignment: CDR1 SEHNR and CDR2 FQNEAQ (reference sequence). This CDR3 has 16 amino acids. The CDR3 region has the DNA TGTGCCAGCAGCTCCCGGGACAGGGGGGGAGTTGATGAGCAGTTCTTC. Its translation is CASSSRDRGGVDEQFF.

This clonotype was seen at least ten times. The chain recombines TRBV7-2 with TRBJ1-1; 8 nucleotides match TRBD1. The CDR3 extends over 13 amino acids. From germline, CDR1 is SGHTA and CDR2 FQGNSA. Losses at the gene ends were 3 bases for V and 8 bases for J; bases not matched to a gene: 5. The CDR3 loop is CASSLGTGKEAFF. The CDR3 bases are TGTGCCAGCAGCTTGGGGACAGGCAAGGAAGCTTTCTTT.

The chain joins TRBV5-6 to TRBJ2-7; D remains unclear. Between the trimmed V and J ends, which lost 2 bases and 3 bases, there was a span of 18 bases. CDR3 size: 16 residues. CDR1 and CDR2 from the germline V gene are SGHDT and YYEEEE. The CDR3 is CASSLYDGEWDYEQYF. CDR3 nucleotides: TGTGCCAGCAGCTTATACGATGGAGAATGGGACTACGAGCAGTACTTC.

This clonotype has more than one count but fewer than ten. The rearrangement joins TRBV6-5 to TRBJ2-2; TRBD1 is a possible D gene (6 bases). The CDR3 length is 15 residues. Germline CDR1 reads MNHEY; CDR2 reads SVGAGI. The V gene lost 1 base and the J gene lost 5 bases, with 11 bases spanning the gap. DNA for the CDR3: TGTGCCAGCAGTTACTTGACAGGAGGAACCGGGGAGCTGTTTTTT. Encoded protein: CASSYLTGGTGELFF.

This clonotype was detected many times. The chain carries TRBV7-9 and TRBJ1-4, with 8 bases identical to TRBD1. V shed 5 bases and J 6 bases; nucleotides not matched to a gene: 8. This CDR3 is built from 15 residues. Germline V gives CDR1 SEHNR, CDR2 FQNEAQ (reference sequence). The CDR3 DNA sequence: TGTGCCAGCAGCGCCCCGACAGGGGTTGATGAAAAACTGTTTTTT. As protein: CASSAPTGVDEKLFF.

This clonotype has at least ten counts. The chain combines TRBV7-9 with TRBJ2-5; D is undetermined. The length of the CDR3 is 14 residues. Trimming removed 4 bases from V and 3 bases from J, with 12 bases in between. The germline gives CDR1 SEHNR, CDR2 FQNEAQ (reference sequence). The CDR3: CASSSQLDEETQYF. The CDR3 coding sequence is TGTGCCAGCAGCTCGCAGTTAGACGAAGAGACCCAGTACTTC. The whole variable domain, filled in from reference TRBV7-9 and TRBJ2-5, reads DTGVSQNPRHKITKRGQNVTFRCDPISEHNRLYWYRQTLGQGPEFLTYFQNEAQLEKSRLLSDRFSAERPKGSFSTLEIQRTEQGDSAMYLCASSSQLDEETQYFGPGTRLLVL.

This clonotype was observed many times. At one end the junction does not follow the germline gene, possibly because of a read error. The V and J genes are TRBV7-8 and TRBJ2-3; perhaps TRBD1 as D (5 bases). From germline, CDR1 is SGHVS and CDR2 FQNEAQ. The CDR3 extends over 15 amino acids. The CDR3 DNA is TGTGCCAGCACCTTACGACAGTTTAGCACAGATACGCAGTATTTT. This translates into CASTLRQFSTDTQYF. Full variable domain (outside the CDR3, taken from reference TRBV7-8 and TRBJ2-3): GAGVSQSPRYKVAKRGQDVALRCDPISGHVSLFWYQQALGQGPEFLTYFQNEAQLDKSGLPSDRFFAERPEGSVSTLKIQRTQQEDSAVYLCASTLRQFSTDTQYFGPGTRLTVL.

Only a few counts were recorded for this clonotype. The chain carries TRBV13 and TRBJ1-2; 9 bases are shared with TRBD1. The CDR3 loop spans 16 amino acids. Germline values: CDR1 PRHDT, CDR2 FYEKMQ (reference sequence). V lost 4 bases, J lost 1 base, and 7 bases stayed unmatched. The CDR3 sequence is CASSSRGTGINYGYTF. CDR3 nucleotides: TGTGCCAGCAGCTCGCGGGGGACAGGGATTAACTATGGCTACACCTTC.